This TCR beta chain was captured by sequencing in a study of T cell responses to AZD1222 COVID-19 vaccine. The protocol was immunoSEQ multiplex PCR, while the TCRdb copy is restricted to in-frame clones and leaves out a portion. The table includes 140,000 or so clones, roughly nine tenths detected once. CDR3 size: 13 residues. Germline V gene data show CDR1 as SGHKS and CDR2 as YYEKEE (reference sequence). V lost 0 bases and J 3 bases, leaving 6 bases between the germline ends. Sequencing was performed on peripheral blood, taken 28 days after the second AZD1222 dose. The genes are TRBV5-5 and TRBJ1-2; unclear D gene. The TCR originated in an adult who received the AZD1222 COVID-19 vaccine. CDR3 bases: TGTGCCAGCAGCTTGGGGGTGGACTATGGCTACACCTTC. It is translated as CASSLGVDYGYTF.